This TCR beta chain was documented in a study of beta chain features in type 1 diabetes (dated by TCRdb to 2017 to 2018). Concerning the study at large: Mean age, gender distribution, total cell number and subset yield did not differ between patients and healthy donors. A total of about 110 million sorted cells were examined across all samples, and the number of cells per subset was strongly correlated with RNA yield. In the study, TCRB repertoires of sorted circulating CD4+ T cell subsets from recently diagnosed type 1 diabetes patients were compared with those of matched healthy donors. Regulatory and stem cell-like memory subsets were isolated from only 8 patients and about 8 healthy donors, whereas naive and central memory subsets came from all 30 or so donors.

Study-level results and caveats: Patients with type 1 diabetes made fewer insertions and deleted more nucleotides at VDJ recombination sites, implying thymic rearrangement abnormalities. Because cDNA was sequenced instead of genomic DNA, highly expressing activated cells could be over-represented, though the groups showed no difference in activation or CD3 levels. Because small numbers of individuals were included in the HLA sub-analyses, any influence of HLA type on TCRB rearrangement was left unresolved. PCR may preferentially amplify shorter templates, but because patient and control samples were amplified and corrected together, any resulting skew would affect both groups equally. A moderate but significant shortening of TCRB CDR3 length was observed in type 1 diabetes patients in all four CD4+ subsets. The naive, central memory and regulatory TCRB repertoires appeared to resemble one another more closely among patients than among healthy donors.

In regard to this clone: The antigen it binds to is not known. The input lacks base qualities; no much larger clone sits a single base away.

The CDR3 numbers 14 residues from cysteine through phenylalanine. This entry keeps only the CDR3 DNA: 42 bases, framed from base 1. A distance of 13 bases separates the germline ends of V and J, which lose 6 bases and 4 bases respectively. Via the germline V gene, CDR1 is MDHEN and CDR2 SYDVKM. Each donor gave one peripheral blood draw, averaging roughly 100 mL, which was collected into heparinised tubes. Naive, central memory, regulatory and stem cell-like memory CD4+ T cells were sorted on a BD FACSAria II using a panel including CD45RO, CCR7, CD25, CD127, CD95 and CD27. A purity above 98% was achieved for all sorted populations. PBMCs were isolated immediately by Lymphoprep density gradient centrifugation and stained directly without culture. So that batch effects would be minimized, each experiment stained and sorted samples in pairs, pairing one healthy donor with one patient. All of the isolated RNA was reverse transcribed with the High Capacity cDNA Reverse Transcription Kit, so expressed TCRB transcripts were sequenced. Naive, central memory and regulatory T cell samples underwent deep immunoSEQ sequencing, averaging about 3.57 million total reads per sample. Sorted cells were lysed in RLT buffer and RNA was extracted with DNase-treated RNeasy Micro or Mini kits, depending on cell number. Each cell subset was processed on its own to prevent cross-contamination, while patient and healthy donor samples were processed together. The immunoSEQ multiplex PCR was used to amplify TCRB sequences from cDNA, generating 87-bp fragments that spanned the CDR3 region. Sequencing of the amplicons was performed on the Illumina HiSeq platform. Under the source paper's analysis protocol: Synthetic template baselines were used to correct PCR bias computationally, reads within Hamming distance 2 were collapsed, and singletons that could not be merged were discarded. Reads were aligned against IMGT to assign V, D and J genes, CDR3 length and insertions or deletions at six rearrangement sites. Within each subset, clonotype counts were normalized to the number of sorted cells before true diversity and Gini coefficients were calculated with the tcR R package. The overlap coefficient, calculated on TCRB nucleotide sequences, was used to measure repertoire sharing. What TCRdb holds here is the immuneACCESS table cut down to in-frame rearrangements. Part of the clones is not present; checked against another copy, under half of the missing clones reflect an unresolved V gene, and the others are unexplained. The DNA gave D and trimming, while V, J and clone size come from that table. The sample table holds roughly 170,000 clones, of which 10% to 15% were seen once. About 0.58% of the sample belongs to the ten largest clones.

This receptor was obtained from a woman aged 18-35 years in good health. The sample consisted of central memory CD4+ T cells from blood. The V and J segments used are TRBV28 and TRBJ1-5, with the D gene not clear enough to name. The nucleotides read TGTGCCAGCAGACCGACCCACGGGAATCAGCCCCAGCATTTT. Its amino acids are CASRPTHGNQPQHF.